Listed here are 30 T cell receptor beta chains from one sample, sequenced in a study of blood T cells in healthy people across ages. Through a sample-barcoded 5' primer and a J-beta primer mix, a second PCR was run for roughly 6 to 11 cycles. TCRdb processed the 5' RACE reads anew with MiXCR; each CDR3 protein has one entry. Of roughly 1,300,000 distinct CDR3 sequences in the sample, 55% to 75% were seen once. The specimen sequenced was blood. The source is a man between 18 and 35 years old in good health.

This clonotype occurred once. The rearrangement links TRBV3-1 to TRBJ2-7; 11 nucleotides agree with TRBD2. Looked up from germline, CDR1 is LGHDT and CDR2 is YNNKEL (reference sequence). This CDR3 has 17 residues. The V segment lost 4 bases and the J segment 3 bases; nucleotides outside the gene matches: 11. The DNA of the CDR3 is TGTGCCAGCAGCCGAAGGGGAACGGGACTAGCGGACTACGAGCAGTACTTC. Its protein is CASSRRGTGLADYEQYF.

The chain recombines TRBV4-1 with TRBJ2-7; D gene uncertain. Trimming took off 3 bases at V and 2 bases at J, with 8 bases between the two ends. The CDR3 covers 13 residues. Looked up from germline, CDR1 is MGHRA and CDR2 is YSYEKL. CDR3 nucleotides: TGCGCCAGCAGCCAGGGCGTAGCCTACGAGCAGTACTTC. Protein product: CASSQGVAYEQYF.

This clonotype showed up just once. This chain connects TRBV29-1 to TRBJ2-7; 10 bases align to TRBD1. This CDR3 spans 13 amino acids. V dropped 8 bases and J dropped 1; count of bases not matched to a gene: 5. The V gene's germline CDR1 is SQVTM and CDR2 ANQGSEA. The CDR3 loop reads CSTRDRGSYEQYF. The CDR3 coding sequence is TGCAGCACCAGGGACAGGGGTTCCTACGAGCAGTACTTC.

V and J are TRBV4-1 and TRBJ2-1, with 8 bases matching TRBD2. Trimming cost V 6 bases and J 4 bases; bases outside gene matches: 11. Germline loops: CDR1 MGHRA, CDR2 YSYEKL. The CDR3 consists of 16 residues. The CDR3 bases are TGCGCCAGCAGGCTTCAGGAAGTAGCGGGATACAATGAGCAGTTCTTC. It encodes CASRLQEVAGYNEQFF.

In its sample, this clonotype was seen a few times. The chain recombines TRBV11-2 with TRBJ1-2; D remains unclear. The CDR3 length is 14 residues. V lost 5 bases and J 6 bases, leaving 16 bases between the germline ends. Germline loops: CDR1 SGHAT, CDR2 FQNNGV. The CDR3 nucleotides are TGTGCCAGCAGCCCTATTATAGAGGGAAATGGCTACACCTTC. Amino acids: CASSPIIEGNGYTF.

The chain carries TRBV29-1 and TRBJ2-7; no reliable D call. From germline, CDR1 is SQVTM and CDR2 ANQGSEA. The ends were cut back, 7 bases at V and 2 bases at J, with 15 bases in the middle. The CDR3 loop spans 13 amino acids. The DNA for the CDR3 is TGCAGCGGTTTACAGAGCACTACCTACGAGCAGTACTTC. It specifies CSGLQSTTYEQYF.

As regards this clonotype: One end of the junction is discordant with germline, which a read error may explain. V usage is TRBV7-7 and J usage is TRBJ2-5; TRBD2 matches 9 bases. This CDR3 contains 16 residues. Germline loops: CDR1 SSHAT, CDR2 FNYEAQ (reference sequence). CDR3 DNA sequence: TGTGCTAGCAGCTTAGGAGGCGGGGGGGCTGTAGAGACCCAGTACTTC. Amino acids: CASSLGGGGAVETQYF.

This clonotype was counted a single time. The chain couples TRBV7-9 to TRBJ2-3; 11 nucleotides align to TRBD2. This CDR3 has 16 residues. Germline-derived CDR1 and CDR2 are SEHNR and FQNEAQ (reference sequence). Losses at the gene ends were 5 bases for V and 1 base for J; bases not matched to a gene: 5. The chain's CDR3 is CASSVGGLAGTDTQYF. The CDR3 nucleotides read TGTGCCAGCAGCGTAGGGGGACTAGCGGGCACAGATACGCAGTATTTT.

The sample holds a few counts of this clonotype. The rearrangement joins TRBV29-1 to TRBJ1-1; no definite D call. The germline V gene has CDR1 SQVTM and CDR2 ANQGSEA. Trimming left V 6 bases short and J 5 bases short, with 16 bases between. The CDR3 is 13 residues long. This chain's CDR3 is CSVLERTGTEAFF. CDR3 DNA: TGCAGCGTCCTCGAACGGACGGGGACTGAAGCTTTCTTT.

J is TRBJ1-2 and V is TRBV4-3, with D uncertain. Germline V gene lookup returns CDR1 LGHNA and CDR2 YSLEER. The germline V and J ends were trimmed by 0 bases and 4 bases, with 12 bases remaining between them. This CDR3 contains 15 residues. The CDR3 DNA is TGCGCCAGCAGCCAAGATGGGGAGGCCCTCTATGGCTACACCTTC. It encodes CASSQDGEALYGYTF.

The chain couples TRBV7-2 to TRBJ2-1; D call uncertain. V lost 5 bases and J 14 bases, leaving 16 bases between the germline ends. The germline CDR1 and CDR2 sequences are SGHTA and FQGNSA. This CDR3 is built from 12 residues. CDR3 in DNA: TGTGCCAGCAGCCAACACGGCCAGCCGGAGTTCTTC. As protein: CASSQHGQPEFF.

The V gene is TRBV5-1, the J gene TRBJ2-7; possible D gene TRBD2, 6 bases. Germline values: CDR1 SGHRS, CDR2 YFSETQ. Trimming stripped 7 bases from V and 2 bases from J, with 16 bases between. CDR3 length equals 14 residues. The CDR3 DNA reads TGCGCCAGCGGTGAGTTCGGGGGTACCTACGAGCAGTACTTC. This translates into CASGEFGGTYEQYF.

This chain links TRBV6-5 with TRBJ2-1; TRBD1 agrees at 7 bases. From germline, CDR1 is MNHEY and CDR2 SVGAGI. With V trimmed by 4 bases and J by 13 bases, 16 bases remained unmatched. The CDR3 loop spans 15 amino acids. CDR3 nucleotides: TGTGCCAGCAGTTTTCCAGAACAGGGGAAAGAGACCCAGTTCTTC. It specifies CASSFPEQGKETQFF.

This chain links TRBV4-1 with TRBJ1-6; possibly TRBD1 for D (6 bases). CDR3 length: 16 amino acids. From germline, CDR1 is MGHRA and CDR2 YSYEKL. Trimming shortened V by 4 bases and J by 8 bases, and 18 bases separated the two germline ends. The CDR3 DNA reads as TGCGCCAGCAGCCTGAGGATGGGGGCGATGGATTCACCCCTCCACTTT. Encoded protein: CASSLRMGAMDSPLHF.

This chain uses TRBV6-2 or TRBV6-3 with TRBJ1-5; 7 nucleotides agree with TRBD1. CDR1 and CDR2 from the germline V gene are MNHEY and SVGEGT. V shed 10 bases and J 5 bases; nucleotides not matched to a gene: 5. CDR3 length equals 12 residues. The CDR3 spells CATRQGDQPQHF. The DNA of the CDR3 is TGTGCCACCAGACAGGGTGATCAGCCCCAGCATTTT.

The V and J genes are TRBV2 and TRBJ2-7; D gene uncertain. CDR1 and CDR2 from the germline V gene are SNHLY and FYNNEI. Deletions cut 6 bases from V and 1 base from J, with 7 bases between. The CDR3 consists of 12 residues. As DNA, the CDR3 is TGTGCCAGCAGGGACGCTTCCTACGAGCAGTACTTC. It codes for CASRDASYEQYF. Using reference TRBV2 and TRBJ2-7 for the parts outside the CDR3, the full variable domain is EPEVTQTPSHQVTQMGQEVILRCVPISNHLYFYWYRQILGQKVEFLVSFYNNEISEKSEIFDDQFSVERPDGSNFTLKIRSTKLEDSAMYFCASRDASYEQYFGPGTRLTVT.

The rearrangement links TRBV6-2 or TRBV6-3 to TRBJ2-4; D remains unclear. The J call is uncertain, as TRBJ2-7 better fits the DNA end. Germline lookup yields CDR1 MNHEY and CDR2 SVGEGT. The CDR3 length is 12 residues. In DNA, the CDR3 is TGTGCCAGCAGTTACCCCCACAGCGAGCAGTACTTC. This gives the protein CASSYPHSEQYF.

The chain is built from TRBV7-2 and TRBJ2-5; D not certain. This CDR3 comprises 12 residues. The V end was cut by 4 bases, the J end by 5 bases, with 8 bases between. Germline CDR1 SGHTA, CDR2 FQGNSA. CDR3 DNA sequence: TGTGCCAGCAGCTCCGTATCGGAGACCCAGTACTTC. It codes for CASSSVSETQYF.

V usage is TRBV4-1 and J usage is TRBJ1-5; weak D call: TRBD1 (5 bases). In germline, CDR1 is MGHRA, CDR2 YSYEKL. The CDR3 spans 16 residues. V lost 0 bases, J lost 2 bases, and 11 bases lay in between. The CDR3, as DNA: TGCGCCAGCAGCCAAGATCGAGGGGATGGCAATCAGCCCCAGCATTTT. As protein: CASSQDRGDGNQPQHF.

This clonotype was picked up a small number of times. The chain joins TRBV29-1 to TRBJ2-3, with TRBD2 matching 10 bases. J lost 2 bases, V lost 4 bases, and 15 bases had no gene match. This CDR3 contains 18 residues. The V gene's germline CDR1 is SQVTM and CDR2 ANQGSEA. CDR3 bases: TGCAGCGTTGTGACCGGACTAGGACTAGCGGTACTCACAGATACGCAGTATTTT. The encoded protein is CSVVTGLGLAVLTDTQYF.

The chain uses TRBV5-6 and TRBJ1-1; tentative D call: TRBD1 (5 bases). The V gene's germline CDR1 is SGHDT and CDR2 YYEEEE. Trimming left V 4 bases short and J 3 bases short, with 16 bases between. The CDR3 extends over 15 amino acids. CDR3: CASSPWTGGDTEAFF. DNA for the CDR3: TGTGCCAGCAGCCCTTGGACCGGAGGGGACACTGAAGCTTTCTTT.

For the CDR3, the DNA is TGTGCCAGCAGTGACCAGGGTCGGTCCTACGAGCAGTACTTC. Encoded protein: CASSDQGRSYEQYF. The rearrangement uses TRBV25-1 and TRBJ2-4; tentative D call: TRBD1 (5 bases). Near its end, the DNA agrees better with TRBJ2-7, so the J call may be wrong. Germline V gives CDR1 MGHDK, CDR2 SYGVNS. The CDR3 sequence is 14 residues long.

This chain connects TRBV7-2 to TRBJ2-7; 8 positions match TRBD2. Germline lookup yields CDR1 SGHTA and CDR2 FQGNSA. Trimming took 4 bases from V and 7 from J; bases not matched to a gene: 12. The CDR3 runs 15 residues. The CDR3 region is CASSSTSGPNNEQYF. CDR3 in DNA: TGTGCCAGCAGCTCAACTAGCGGTCCTAACAATGAGCAGTACTTC.

This clonotype was counted only a few times. The chain has TRBV7-9 and TRBJ1-4, with D perhaps TRBD1 (5 bases). The length of the CDR3 is 14 residues. CDR1 and CDR2 from the germline V gene are SEHNR and FQNEAQ (reference sequence). V lost 5 bases and J 3 bases, leaving 10 bases between the germline ends. CDR3 loop: CASSRDLANEKLFF. The DNA for the CDR3 is TGTGCCAGCAGCCGGGACTTGGCTAATGAAAAACTGTTTTTT.

This chain joins TRBV2 and TRBJ2-3, with 10 nucleotides matching TRBD2. CDR3 length: 14 residues. The J segment lost 5 bases and the V segment lost 7 bases, leaving 6 bases of the junction unmatched. In germline, CDR1 is SNHLY, CDR2 FYNNEI. The CDR3 bases are TGTGCCAGCAAGGCTAGCGGGGGCGAAGATACGCAGTATTTT. This encodes CASKASGGEDTQYF. The full variable domain, its missing parts supplied by reference TRBV2 and TRBJ2-3, is EPEVTQTPSHQVTQMGQEVILRCVPISNHLYFYWYRQILGQKVEFLVSFYNNEISEKSEIFDDQFSVERPDGSNFTLKIRSTKLEDSAMYFCASKASGGEDTQYFGPGTRLTVL.

The rearrangement joins TRBV3-1 to TRBJ2-4; TRBD1 aligns across 11 bases. The CDR3 extends over 13 amino acids. The V and J ends lost 6 bases and 13 bases, in that order; junction bases with no gene match: 8. Per the germline V gene, CDR1 is LGHDT and CDR2 is YNNKEL (reference sequence). CDR3 amino acids: CASSRTGGQEQYF. Here the CDR3 DNA reads TGTGCCAGCAGTCGGACAGGGGGCCAAGAGCAGTACTTC.

V is TRBV10-3 and J is TRBJ1-2; 9 nucleotides match TRBD1. The CDR3 loop spans 15 amino acids. Per the germline V gene, CDR1 is ENHRY and CDR2 is SYGVKD. V gave up 10 bases and J gave up 3 bases; unmatched junction bases: 12. The DNA for the CDR3 is TGTGCCACAAATAAGGGACAGGGAGAAGACTATGGCTACACCTTC. This codes for CATNKGQGEDYGYTF.

This clonotype was seen only a few times. The chain has TRBV7-9 and TRBJ2-4, with 8 nucleotides matching TRBD2. The CDR3 runs to 14 residues. Germline CDR1 reads SEHNR; CDR2 reads FQNEAQ (reference sequence). Trimming took 2 bases from V and 8 from J; bases not matched to a gene: 5. CDR3 nucleotide sequence: TGTGCCAGCAGCTTAAGGCTGCGGGGGGACATTCAGTACTTC. It encodes CASSLRLRGDIQYF.

In this sample, this clonotype turned up once. This chain uses TRBV9 with TRBJ2-3; the match to TRBD1 covers 7 bases. CDR1 is SGDLS and CDR2 is YYNGEE in the germline V gene. The J segment lost 3 bases and the V segment lost 2 bases, leaving 9 bases of the junction unmatched. The CDR3 totals 16 residues. This CDR3 reads CASSVGDRVGTDTQYF. CDR3 in DNA: TGTGCCAGCAGCGTTGGTGACAGGGTCGGAACAGATACGCAGTATTTT.

The chain recombines TRBV12-3 or TRBV12-4 with TRBJ1-5; D may be TRBD1 (5 bases). V lost 7 bases and J 2 bases, leaving 15 bases between the germline ends. The CDR3 has 15 amino acids. Here the CDR3 reads CASTSGRGGNQPQHF. CDR3 nucleotide sequence: TGTGCCAGCACTAGTGGCCGGGGCGGCAATCAGCCCCAGCATTTT.